The 8 T cell receptor beta chains below all came from one sample that was sequenced in a study of cytomegalovirus exposure and HLA in healthy donors. The study ran its PCR with 60 Vbeta and 13 Jbeta primers. Some clones are missing from TCRdb's copy, which holds only in-frame ones; the method was immunoSEQ multiplex PCR. Of around 94,000 clones listed, 81% are singletons. What was sequenced was PBMCs. The source of these receptors is a human donor in good health.

CDR3 residues: CASSLAPGLQIYEQYF. Here the CDR3 DNA reads TGTGCCAGCAGCTTAGCTCCGGGACTACAAATCTACGAGCAGTACTTC. The gene calls are TRBV7-2 and TRBJ2-7; TRBD2 agrees at 7 bases. Germline V CDR1 and CDR2: SGHTA, FQGNSA. V shed 0 bases and J 3 bases; nucleotides not matched to a gene: 8. CDR3 length: 16 residues.

V is TRBV6-6 and J is TRBJ2-7; TRBD2 matches at 7 bases. V lost 1 base, J lost 3 bases, and 9 bases stayed unmatched. The CDR3 sequence is 16 residues long. Germline loops: CDR1 MNHNY, CDR2 SVGAGI (reference sequence). The CDR3 coding sequence is TGTGCCAGCAGTTACTGGGCGGGAGCGGCTAACTACGAGCAGTACTTC. Encoded protein: CASSYWAGAANYEQYF.

This sequence joins TRBV6-4 and TRBJ2-1; tentatively, D is TRBD2 (5 bases). This CDR3 region has 15 residues. Germline V gene lookup returns CDR1 MRHNA and CDR2 SNTAGT. The V and J ends lost 3 bases and 3 bases respectively, with 12 bases between them. CDR3 in amino acids: CASSEGRGLYNEQFF. CDR3 in DNA: TGTGCCAGCAGTGAGGGTAGAGGGCTCTACAATGAGCAGTTCTTC.

This clone was seen more than once but under ten times. This chain uses TRBV2 with TRBJ2-3; 11 bases match TRBD1. The CDR3 contains 18 residues. Unmatched junction bases numbered 16, after V lost 6 bases and J lost 5 bases. Germline CDR1 is SNHLY and CDR2 is FYNNEI. CDR3 sequence (DNA): TGTGCCAGCAGCTCGCAGTGGAGGGGGGGACAGGGGGTAGATACGCAGTATTTT. It translates to CASSSQWRGGQGVDTQYF.

This clone showed up just once. The V gene is TRBV27, the J gene TRBJ2-1, with 13 nucleotides matching TRBD2. Germline loops: CDR1 MNHEY, CDR2 SMNVEV (reference sequence). The CDR3 runs 17 residues. V lost 3 bases, J lost 5 bases, and 7 bases stayed unmatched. CDR3 sequence reads: CASSFQGLAGDHNEQFF. As DNA, the CDR3 is TGTGCCAGCAGTTTCCAAGGACTAGCGGGGGACCACAATGAGCAGTTCTTC.

The V call is TRBV7-2, the J call TRBJ2-1; 10 nucleotides line up with TRBD2. Looked up from germline, CDR1 is SGHTA and CDR2 is FQGNSA. V gave up 4 bases and J gave up 10 bases; unmatched junction bases: 7. The CDR3 extends over 14 amino acids. CDR3 DNA: TGTGCCAGCAGCTACAGCGGGGGGGCTGGAGAGCAGTTCTTC. Encoded protein: CASSYSGGAGEQFF.

J is TRBJ1-5 and V is TRBV28, with D perhaps TRBD1 (5 bases). The CDR3 is 15 amino acids. Trimming cost V 7 bases and J 2 bases, with 15 bases left between them. Germline loops: CDR1 MDHEN, CDR2 SYDVKM. The CDR3 DNA is TGTGCCAGCACCTTCCCAGGGTCGGGCAATCAGCCCCAGCATTTT. It codes for CASTFPGSGNQPQHF.

The rearrangement uses TRBV14 and TRBJ2-1; 7 bases align to TRBD1. Germline V lookup: CDR1 SGHDN, CDR2 FVKESK. The CDR3 covers 14 residues. J lost 0 bases, V lost 8 bases, and 4 bases had no gene match. CDR3 nucleotides: TGTGCCAGCCAAGGGACAGACTCCTACAATGAGCAGTTCTTC. Residues: CASQGTDSYNEQFF. The full variable domain, with the rest looked up from reference TRBV14 and TRBJ2-1, is EAGVTQFPSHSVIEKGQTVTLRCDPISGHDNLYWYRRVMGKEIKFLLHFVKESKQDESGMPNNRFLAERTGGTYSTLKVQPAELEDSGVYFCASQGTDSYNEQFFGPGTRLTVL.